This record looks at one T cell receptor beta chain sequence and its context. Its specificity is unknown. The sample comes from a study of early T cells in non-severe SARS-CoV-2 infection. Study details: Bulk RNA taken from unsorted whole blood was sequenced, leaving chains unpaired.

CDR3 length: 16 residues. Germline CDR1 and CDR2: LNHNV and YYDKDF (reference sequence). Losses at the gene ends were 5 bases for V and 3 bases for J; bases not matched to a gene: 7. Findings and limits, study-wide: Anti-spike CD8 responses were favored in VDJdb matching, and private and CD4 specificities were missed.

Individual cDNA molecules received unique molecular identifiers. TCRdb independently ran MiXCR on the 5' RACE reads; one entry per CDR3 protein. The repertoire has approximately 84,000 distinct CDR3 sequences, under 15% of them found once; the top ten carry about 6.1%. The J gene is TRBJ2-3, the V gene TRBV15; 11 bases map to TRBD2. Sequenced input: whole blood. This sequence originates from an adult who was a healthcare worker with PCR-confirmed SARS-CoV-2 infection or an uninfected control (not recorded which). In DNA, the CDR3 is TGTGCCACCAGCTCGGGACTAGCGGTATCTACAGATACGCAGTATTTT. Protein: CATSSGLAVSTDTQYF.